A selection of T cell receptor beta chains follows, all from one sample in a study of T cell changes during pregnancy in multiple sclerosis. Repertoires were generated with immunoSEQ multiplex PCR, while TCRdb's copy carries only in-frame clones and drops some. The data contain just over 80,000 clones, 90% to 95% of them singletons. This specimen consisted of peripheral blood, obtained in the second trimester of pregnancy. The receptors originated from a female donor with multiple sclerosis, enrolled in a pregnancy study. Both conserved end residues are part of each CDR3. The D gene is left open where the match is weak. The listing skips clone size in some rows; elsewhere it reads once, few, many or a size class.

J gene: TRBJ1-5; clone size: .; V gene: TRBV18; D gene: .; CDR3 protein: CASSPRGASNQPQHF; CDR3 DNA: TGTGCCAGCTCACCCCGGGGGGCCAGCAATCAGCCCCAGCATTTT
J gene: TRBJ1-1; clone size: once; V gene: TRBV13; D gene: TRBD1; CDR3 protein: CASSYTGTGAGTEAFF; CDR3 DNA: TGTGCCAGCAGCTATACCGGGACAGGGGCCGGGACTGAAGCTTTCTTT
J gene: TRBJ2-1; clone size: .; V gene: TRBV5-1; D gene: TRBD2; CDR3 protein: CASTLAGAYNEQFF; CDR3 DNA: TGCGCCAGCACACTAGCGGGAGCTTACAATGAGCAGTTCTTC
J gene: TRBJ2-7; clone size: .; V gene: TRBV6-1; D gene: .; CDR3 protein: CASSDLAGISSYEQYF; CDR3 DNA: TGTGCCAGCAGTGATCTCGCGGGTATAAGCTCCTACGAGCAGTACTTC
J gene: TRBJ1-1; clone size: .; V gene: TRBV5-4; D gene: .; CDR3 protein: CATRPVPGTEAFF; CDR3 DNA: TGTGCCACCCGACCGGTACCGGGCACTGAAGCTTTCTTT
J gene: TRBJ2-1; clone size: .; V gene: TRBV4-2; D gene: TRBD2; CDR3 protein: CASSQGLAGSSEQFF; CDR3 DNA: TGTGCCAGCAGCCAAGGGCTAGCGGGATCGAGTGAGCAGTTCTTC
J gene: TRBJ2-5; clone size: .; V gene: TRBV27; D gene: TRBD1; CDR3 protein: CASSRTGGETQYF; CDR3 DNA: TGTGCCAGCAGTCGGACAGGCGGAGAGACCCAGTACTTC
J gene: TRBJ1-1; clone size: .; V gene: TRBV5-1; D gene: TRBD1; CDR3 protein: CASSANYDRESFF; CDR3 DNA: TGCGCCAGCAGCGCGAATTATGACAGGGAATCTTTCTTT
J gene: TRBJ1-1; clone size: .; V gene: TRBV7-8; D gene: TRBD1; CDR3 protein: CASSQRTGPTEAFF; CDR3 DNA: TGTGCCAGCAGCCAAAGGACAGGGCCCACTGAAGCTTTCTTT
J gene: TRBJ1-1; clone size: .; V gene: TRBV19; D gene: .; CDR3 protein: CASSIDKDLNTEAFF; CDR3 DNA: TGTGCCAGTAGTATAGATAAGGACTTGAACACTGAAGCTTTCTTT
J gene: TRBJ2-3; clone size: .; V gene: TRBV7-6; D gene: .; CDR3 protein: CASSPLASGTDTQYF; CDR3 DNA: TGTGCCAGCAGCCCCCTGGCTAGCGGCACAGATACGCAGTATTTT
J gene: TRBJ1-4; clone size: .; V gene: TRBV27; D gene: TRBD1; CDR3 protein: CASSPADPDRGDEKLFF; CDR3 DNA: TGTGCCAGCAGTCCTGCGGATCCGGACAGGGGAGATGAAAAACTGTTTTTT
J gene: TRBJ2-3; clone size: .; V gene: TRBV7-9; D gene: TRBD1; CDR3 protein: CASSRTGTTDTQYF; CDR3 DNA: TGTGCCAGCAGCCGGACAGGGACCACAGATACGCAGTATTTT
J gene: TRBJ1-4; clone size: .; V gene: TRBV23-1; D gene: .; CDR3 protein: CASSPTGGATTNEKLFF; CDR3 DNA: TGCGCCAGCAGTCCGACCGGAGGGGCCACAACTAATGAAAAACTGTTTTTT
J gene: TRBJ2-7; clone size: .; V gene: TRBV7-2; D gene: TRBD1; CDR3 protein: CASAWDSSYEQYF; CDR3 DNA: TGTGCCAGCGCTTGGGACAGCTCCTACGAGCAGTACTTC
J gene: TRBJ2-7; clone size: .; V gene: TRBV19; D gene: TRBD1; CDR3 protein: CASSSGQGLWDEQYF; CDR3 DNA: TGTGCCAGTAGCTCAGGACAGGGGCTATGGGACGAGCAGTACTTC
J gene: TRBJ2-7; clone size: .; V gene: TRBV13; D gene: TRBD1; CDR3 protein: CASSSDRALLEQYF; CDR3 DNA: TGTGCCAGCAGCTCCGACAGGGCCCTCCTGGAGCAGTACTTC
J gene: TRBJ1-3; clone size: .; V gene: TRBV7-2; D gene: .; CDR3 protein: CASSSGLVSSGNTIYF; CDR3 DNA: TGTGCCAGCAGCTCCGGACTGGTTAGCTCTGGAAACACCATATATTTT
J gene: TRBJ2-1; clone size: .; V gene: TRBV5-4; D gene: TRBD2; CDR3 protein: CASSSGTSGYNEQFF; CDR3 DNA: TGTGCCAGCAGCTCCGGGACTAGCGGATACAATGAGCAGTTCTTC
J gene: TRBJ2-3; clone size: once; V gene: TRBV5-6; D gene: .; CDR3 protein: CASSLAVTGAIDTQYF; CDR3 DNA: TGTGCCAGCAGCTTGGCAGTAACGGGAGCTATAGATACGCAGTATTTT
J gene: TRBJ2-3; clone size: once; V gene: TRBV5-1; D gene: TRBD1; CDR3 protein: CASGETGTDTQYF; CDR3 DNA: TGCGCCAGCGGCGAGACAGGGACAGATACGCAGTATTTT
J gene: TRBJ1-1; clone size: .; V gene: TRBV7-8; D gene: TRBD1; CDR3 protein: CASSHGTGDTEAFF; CDR3 DNA: TGTGCCAGCAGCCACGGGACAGGGGACACTGAAGCTTTCTTT
J gene: TRBJ1-2; clone size: .; V gene: TRBV21-1; D gene: .; CDR3 protein: CASSIPGNYGYTF; CDR3 DNA: TGTGCCAGCAGCATTCCGGGTAACTATGGCTACACCTTC
J gene: TRBJ2-7; clone size: .; V gene: TRBV4-3; D gene: .; CDR3 protein: CASSQGWTAYEQYF; CDR3 DNA: TGCGCCAGCAGCCAAGGATGGACAGCCTACGAGCAGTACTTC
J gene: TRBJ2-5; clone size: .; V gene: TRBV6-1; D gene: TRBD1; CDR3 protein: CASSDIGGVGETQYF; CDR3 DNA: TGTGCCAGCAGTGATATAGGGGGCGTCGGGGAGACCCAGTACTTC
J gene: TRBJ2-3; clone size: .; V gene: TRBV11-3; D gene: TRBD2; CDR3 protein: CASSLGPVLAISTDTQYF; CDR3 DNA: TGTGCCAGCAGCTTAGGCCCAGTACTAGCGATAAGCACAGATACGCAGTATTTT
J gene: TRBJ1-3; clone size: .; V gene: TRBV6-6; D gene: .; CDR3 protein: CASSTLGGASNTIYF; CDR3 DNA: TGTGCCAGCAGCACACTCGGTGGGGCATCAAACACCATATATTTT
J gene: TRBJ2-7; clone size: .; V gene: TRBV5-5; D gene: TRBD2; CDR3 protein: CASSFAGGVLEQYF; CDR3 DNA: TGTGCCAGCAGCTTTGCGGGGGGGGTTCTCGAGCAGTACTTC
J gene: TRBJ2-4; clone size: .; V gene: TRBV7-9; D gene: .; CDR3 protein: CASSNGTAGPKNIQYF; CDR3 DNA: TGTGCCAGCAGCAACGGGACGGCGGGACCCAAAAACATTCAGTACTTC
J gene: TRBJ2-3; clone size: .; V gene: TRBV2; D gene: .; CDR3 protein: CASSEKEQGGTDTQYF; CDR3 DNA: TGTGCCAGCAGTGAGAAGGAACAGGGCGGCACAGATACGCAGTATTTT
J gene: TRBJ1-1; clone size: .; V gene: TRBV11-2; D gene: TRBD1; CDR3 protein: CASSPRTGMNTEAFF; CDR3 DNA: TGTGCCAGCAGCCCCCGGACAGGTATGAACACTGAAGCTTTCTTT
J gene: TRBJ1-2; clone size: .; V gene: TRBV18; D gene: .; CDR3 protein: CASTVRDNYGYTF; CDR3 DNA: TGTGCCAGCACGGTCCGAGATAACTATGGCTACACCTTC